This T cell receptor (beta chain) is from a study of blood T cell repertoires in COVID-19. This table comes from immunoSEQ multiplex PCR, and its TCRdb copy is limited to in-frame clones, with some not included. The sample contains roughly 150,000 clones, 80% to 90% of which appear only once. V was shortened by 0 bases and J by 7 bases, with 10 bases between the two germline ends. Germline V gene data show CDR1 as MNHEY and CDR2 as SMNVEV (reference sequence). The length of the CDR3 is 14 residues. The origin of this receptor is a human donor in a cohort sampled during active COVID-19. Sequenced sample: peripheral blood. This sequence joins TRBV27 and TRBJ1-5; D uncertain. CDR3 coding DNA: TGTGCCAGCAGTTTATCGCGGGGTAACCAGCCCCAGCATTTT. Translating it yields CASSLSRGNQPQHF.